This TCR beta chain is drawn from a study of blood T cells in healthy people across ages. CDR1 and CDR2 (germline): LGHDT, YNNKEL (reference sequence). J lost 7 bases, V lost 4 bases, and 7 bases had no gene match. This CDR3 is built from 15 residues. Isolation per sample recovered at least 7 million PBMCs. Extraction yielded at least 6 micrograms of total RNA per sample. Combining a sample-barcoded 5' primer with a J-beta primer mix, a second PCR ran for roughly 6 to 11 cycles. TCRdb independently ran MiXCR on the 5' RACE reads; one entry per CDR3 protein. There are fewer than 900,000 distinct CDR3 sequences in the sample; 45% to 50% occur only once, and around 32% lies in the top ten.

The chain couples TRBV3-1 to TRBJ1-6; 7 positions match TRBD1. This receptor was identified in a woman between 55 and 75 years old in good health. The sample comprised blood. CDR3 nucleotides: TGTGCCAGCAGCCCCTCCGGGACAGAGAATTCACCCCTCCACTTT. Translation: CASSPSGTENSPLHF.